These 22 T cell receptor beta chains were sequenced from one sample in a study of T cell clones after liver transplantation. The protocol was immunoSEQ multiplex PCR, while the TCRdb copy is restricted to in-frame clones and leaves out a portion. This table holds some 60,000 clones, 70% found once. The specimen comprised CD4+ T cells from blood, sampled at the approximately 16-month timepoint. The receptors were gathered from a human patient who received a liver transplant. Part of the T cell pool may stem from the graft donor.

This clone was seen just once. CDR3 nucleotide sequence: TGTGCCAGTAGTCTCCAACAGGCAAGCAATCAGCCCCAGCATTTT. It specifies CASSLQQASNQPQHF. The chain employs TRBV19 and TRBJ1-5; a possible D gene is TRBD1 (5 bases). Germline V CDR1 and CDR2: LNHDA, SQIVND (reference sequence). Trimming pared 5 bases from V and 1 base from J, leaving 12 bases between. The CDR3 sequence is 15 residues long.

The V gene is TRBV5-4, the J gene TRBJ2-6; 10 nucleotides match TRBD1. This CDR3 spans 17 amino acids. The germline gives CDR1 SGHNT, CDR2 YYREEE (reference sequence). Unmatched junction bases numbered 2, after V lost 0 bases and J lost 2 bases. The CDR3 region is CASSLGDRGPGANVLTF. CDR3 bases: TGTGCCAGCAGCTTGGGTGACAGGGGGCCTGGGGCCAACGTCCTGACTTTC.

J is TRBJ2-3 and V is TRBV30; 8 bases are shared with TRBD1. The length of the CDR3 is 14 residues. The germline V gene encodes CDR1 GTSNPN and CDR2 SVGIG (reference sequence). The ends lost 5 bases at V and 1 base at J; junction bases unmatched: 5. This CDR3 reads CAWARGQGTDTQYF. CDR3 DNA sequence: TGTGCCTGGGCGAGGGGACAGGGCACAGATACGCAGTATTTT.

V gene TRBV7-2 combines with J gene TRBJ1-2; D not resolved. The CDR3 sequence is 18 residues long. Germline CDR1 SGHTA, CDR2 FQGNSA. Trimming took 2 bases from V and 0 from J, leaving 19 bases between them. In nucleotides, the CDR3 is TGTGCCAGCAGCTTAAGGTCCGGAACAGCAAGAACTAACTATGGCTACACCTTC. This gives the protein CASSLRSGTARTNYGYTF. The variable domain in full, with the rest retrieved from reference TRBV7-2 and TRBJ1-2, is GAGVSQSPSNKVTEKGKDVELRCDPISGHTALYWYRQSLGQGLEFLIYFQGNSAPDKSGLPSDRFSAERTGGSVSTLTIQRTQQEDSAVYLCASSLRSGTARTNYGYTFGSGTRLTVV.

This clone was observed a few times. The chain combines TRBV7-9 with TRBJ1-3; TRBD1 is a possible D gene (6 bases). This CDR3 comprises 16 residues. Germline assignment: CDR1 SEHNR and CDR2 FQNEAQ (reference sequence). V was shortened by 1 base and J by 2 bases, with 12 bases between the two germline ends. The CDR3 region is CASSLGSGTTGNTIYF. The DNA for the CDR3 is TGTGCCAGCAGCTTAGGGTCGGGGACAACTGGAAACACCATATATTTT.

V gene TRBV11-2 combines with J gene TRBJ2-2; the match to TRBD1 covers 7 bases. In germline, CDR1 is SGHAT, CDR2 FQNNGV. J was trimmed by 5 bases and V by 6 bases; bases with no gene match: 9. This CDR3 has 15 amino acids. DNA of the CDR3: TGTGCCAGCAGAAGAGGGGCGACAGGGACCGGGGAGCTGTTTTTT. Encoded protein: CASRRGATGTGELFF.

V gene TRBV2 combines with J gene TRBJ2-3; D perhaps matches TRBD1 (6 bases). This CDR3 has 17 amino acids. Germline values: CDR1 SNHLY, CDR2 FYNNEI. The ends were cut back, 10 bases at V and 2 bases at J, with 25 bases in the middle. This chain's CDR3 is CATHRPGGQGTTDTQYF. Here the CDR3 DNA reads TGTGCCACACATCGTCCGGGTGGGCAGGGGACCACAGATACGCAGTATTTT.

This clone appeared a few times. The chain recombines TRBV7-2 with TRBJ2-5, with a possible D match to TRBD2 (5 bases). V was shortened by 4 bases and J by 3 bases, with 15 bases between the two germline ends. The CDR3 is 15 residues long. Per germline, CDR1 SGHTA and CDR2 FQGNSA. The CDR3 sequence is CASSYQAGLKETQYF. In DNA form, the CDR3 reads TGTGCCAGCAGCTACCAGGCGGGCCTAAAAGAGACCCAGTACTTC. Supplemented by reference TRBV7-2 and TRBJ2-5, the full variable domain reads GAGVSQSPSNKVTEKGKDVELRCDPISGHTALYWYRQSLGQGLEFLIYFQGNSAPDKSGLPSDRFSAERTGGSVSTLTIQRTQQEDSAVYLCASSYQAGLKETQYFGPGTRLLVL.

This clone showed up many times. The chain joins TRBV19 to TRBJ1-5; no reliable D call. From germline, CDR1 is LNHDA and CDR2 SQIVND (reference sequence). The CDR3 spans 13 residues. With 7 bases removed from V and 2 bases from J, the gap between germline ends came to 9 bases. CDR3 sequence: CASIGQGNQPQHF. In DNA, the CDR3 is TGTGCCAGTATCGGTCAGGGCAATCAGCCCCAGCATTTT.

The chain joins TRBV5-1 to TRBJ2-5; 7 bases are shared with TRBD2. CDR3 length: 13 residues. The V gene end was trimmed by 4 bases and the J gene end by 2 bases; junction bases not matched to a gene: 2. CDR1 and CDR2 from the germline V gene are SGHRS and YFSETQ. Here the CDR3 DNA reads TGCGCCAGCAGCGGGGGACTACAAGAGACCCAGTACTTC. Protein product: CASSGGLQETQYF.

This clone was observed a few times. The gene calls are TRBV5-1 and TRBJ2-1; 10 bases line up with TRBD2. The germline gives CDR1 SGHRS, CDR2 YFSETQ. J gave up 2 bases and V 4 bases, and 3 bases lay outside the gene matches. This CDR3 has 15 amino acids. DNA of the CDR3: TGCGCCAGCAGCGTAGCGGGGGGTGCCTACAATGAGCAGTTCTTC. Translation: CASSVAGGAYNEQFF.

The CDR3 DNA reads TGTGCCAGCAGCTTACTAGACAGGGGGAACACTGAAGCTTTCTTT. This translates into CASSLLDRGNTEAFF. The gene calls are TRBV7-9 and TRBJ1-1; 8 nucleotides align to TRBD1. The germline V gene encodes CDR1 SEHNR and CDR2 FQNEAQ (reference sequence). The CDR3 runs 15 residues. With 2 bases clipped from V and 1 base from J, the junction kept 3 bases outside the gene matches.

V gene TRBV21-1 combines with J gene TRBJ2-2; TRBD2, as called in the table, went unchecked against the DNA. TRBV21-1 is noted as a pseudogene. The CDR3 extends over 19 amino acids. For the CDR3, the DNA is TGTGCCAGCAGTGAAAGGCGGGACGAACTAAAGGCTAACACCGGGGAGCTGTTTTTT. Protein sequence: CASSERRDELKANTGELFF.

This chain connects TRBV14 to TRBJ2-3; possible D gene TRBD2, 6 bases. V was clipped by 1 base and J by 2 bases, with 16 bases between them. The germline V gene encodes CDR1 SGHDN and CDR2 FVKESK. The CDR3 loop spans 17 amino acids. CDR3 sequence: CASSQASGLPNTDTQYF. DNA for the CDR3: TGTGCCAGCAGCCAAGCGTCAGGACTACCAAACACAGATACGCAGTATTTT.

The gene calls are TRBV7-2 and TRBJ2-1, with a weak D call TRBD1 (6 bases). Germline V CDR1 and CDR2: SGHTA, FQGNSA. The CDR3 is 15 amino acids. V lost 6 bases to trimming and J lost 3 bases, with 15 bases between them. CDR3 nucleotides: TGTGCCAGCAGTTTCCCTCGGACAGTCTACAATGAGCAGTTCTTC. Its translation is CASSFPRTVYNEQFF.

The table lists this clone with a few counts. The rearrangement uses TRBV2 and TRBJ1-5, with D possibly matching TRBD1 (5 bases). The CDR3 sequence is 14 residues long. Trimming removed 6 bases from V and 0 bases from J, with 9 bases in between. Germline lookup yields CDR1 SNHLY and CDR2 FYNNEI. CDR3 region: CASRTVDSNQPQHF. CDR3 sequence (DNA): TGTGCCAGCAGGACAGTAGATAGCAATCAGCCCCAGCATTTT.

The chain links TRBV19 to TRBJ1-1; D is undetermined. The CDR3 has 11 residues. Trimming took 4 bases from V and 5 from J, leaving 5 bases between them. In germline, CDR1 is LNHDA, CDR2 SQIVND (reference sequence). The CDR3 reads CASSTRTEAFF. CDR3 coding DNA: TGTGCCAGTAGTACAAGGACTGAAGCTTTCTTT.

This clone showed up just once. The chain uses TRBV9 and TRBJ1-1; TRBD1 is a possible D gene (5 bases). Trimming removed 4 bases from V and 1 base from J, with 8 bases in between. The CDR3 runs 13 residues. Germline values: CDR1 SGDLS, CDR2 YYNGEE. CDR3 sequence reads: CASSLGQNTEAFF. As DNA, the CDR3 is TGTGCCAGCAGCCTTGGACAGAACACTGAAGCTTTCTTT.

In this sample, this clone turned up a few times. The chain couples TRBV19 to TRBJ1-5; 8 bases map to TRBD1. The ends lost 5 bases at V and 6 bases at J; junction bases unmatched: 9. Germline assignment: CDR1 LNHDA and CDR2 SQIVND (reference sequence). The CDR3 is 15 residues long. The CDR3 loop reads CASSFWQGAVQPQHF. The CDR3 bases are TGTGCCAGTAGTTTTTGGCAGGGGGCCGTTCAGCCCCAGCATTTT.

V and J are TRBV5-1 and TRBJ2-1; D possibly uses TRBD1 or TRBD2 (5 bases each). CDR1 SGHRS and CDR2 YFSETQ come from the germline V gene. CDR3 length equals 15 residues. The V end was cut by 5 bases, the J end by 0 bases, with 12 bases between. Here the CDR3 DNA reads TGCGCCAGCAGTGAAGTGGGGGACTCCTACAATGAGCAGTTCTTC. The encoded protein is CASSEVGDSYNEQFF.

The rearrangement uses TRBV6-4 and TRBJ2-1, with D perhaps matching TRBD2 (6 bases). CDR3 size: 15 residues. V was clipped by 1 base and J by 3 bases, with 10 bases between them. Germline assignment: CDR1 MRHNA and CDR2 SNTAGT. This CDR3 reads CASSDLAGNYNEQFF. For the CDR3, the DNA is TGTGCCAGCAGTGACTTGGCGGGGAACTACAATGAGCAGTTCTTC.

The genes are TRBV7-9 and TRBJ2-3, with 7 bases identical to TRBD2. CDR1 is SEHNR and CDR2 is FQNEAQ in the germline V gene (reference sequence). The CDR3 spans 16 residues. V shed 6 bases and J 0 bases; nucleotides not matched to a gene: 9. The CDR3 sequence is CASSLKLATSTDTQYF. DNA of the CDR3: TGTGCCAGCAGTTTAAAACTAGCGACTAGCACAGATACGCAGTATTTT.